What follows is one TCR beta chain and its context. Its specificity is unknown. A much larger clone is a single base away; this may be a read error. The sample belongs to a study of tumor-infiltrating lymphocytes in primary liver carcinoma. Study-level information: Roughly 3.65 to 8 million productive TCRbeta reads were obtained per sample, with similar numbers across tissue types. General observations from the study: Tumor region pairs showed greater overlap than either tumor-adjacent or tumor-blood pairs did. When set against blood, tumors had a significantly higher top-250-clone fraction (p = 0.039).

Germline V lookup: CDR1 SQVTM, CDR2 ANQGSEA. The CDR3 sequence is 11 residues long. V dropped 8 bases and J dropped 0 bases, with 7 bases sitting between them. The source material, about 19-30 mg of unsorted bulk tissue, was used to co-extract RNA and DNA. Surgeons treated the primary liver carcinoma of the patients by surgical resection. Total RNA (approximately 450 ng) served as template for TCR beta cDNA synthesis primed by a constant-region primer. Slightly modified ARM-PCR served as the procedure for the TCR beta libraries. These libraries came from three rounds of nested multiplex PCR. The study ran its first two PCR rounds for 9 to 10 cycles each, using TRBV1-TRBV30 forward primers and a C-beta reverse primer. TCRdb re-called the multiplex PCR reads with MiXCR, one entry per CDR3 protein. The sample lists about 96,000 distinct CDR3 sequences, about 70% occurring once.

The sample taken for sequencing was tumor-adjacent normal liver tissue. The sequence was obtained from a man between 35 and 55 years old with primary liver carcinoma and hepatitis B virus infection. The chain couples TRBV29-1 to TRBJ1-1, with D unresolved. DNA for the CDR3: TGCAGCATTAGGGTGAACACTGAAGCTTTCTTT. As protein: CSIRVNTEAFF.